This entry describes one T cell receptor (beta chain). Antigen unknown. Some clones are missing from TCRdb's copy, which holds only in-frame ones; the method was immunoSEQ multiplex PCR. The table records around 140,000 clones, roughly nine tenths of them present only once. The entry originates in a study of T cell responses to AZD1222 COVID-19 vaccine. The study, taken as a whole, reports: Donors skewed white British and female; clonal diversity was possibly underestimated. Regions 160-218 and 743-854 held dominance among vaccine-associated CD4 TCRs, which spanned spike. In the spike-specific TCR repertoire, nearly half reportedly target unmutated variant regions.

Germline V gene lookup returns CDR1 GTSNPN and CDR2 SVGIG (reference sequence). This CDR3 is 14 amino acids long. The V gene lost 0 bases and the J gene lost 6 bases, with 12 bases spanning the gap. The sequence came from an adult in good health. The specimen was peripheral blood, collected on day 0 of AZD1222 vaccination. This sequence joins TRBV30 and TRBJ1-5; TRBD1 might be the D (5 bases). The CDR3 DNA follows: TGTGCCTGGAGTGTAGGTGGGGCGGGTCAGCCCCAGCATTTT. Translation: CAWSVGGAGQPQHF.